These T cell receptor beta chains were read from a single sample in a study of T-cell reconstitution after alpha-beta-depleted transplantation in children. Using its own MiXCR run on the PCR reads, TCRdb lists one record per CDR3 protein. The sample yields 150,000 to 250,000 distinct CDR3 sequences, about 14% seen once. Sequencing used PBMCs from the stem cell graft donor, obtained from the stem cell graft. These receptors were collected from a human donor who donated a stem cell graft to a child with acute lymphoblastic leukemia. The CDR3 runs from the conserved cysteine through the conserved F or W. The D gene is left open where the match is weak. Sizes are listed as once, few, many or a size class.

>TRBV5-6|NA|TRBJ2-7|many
CASSSEQGAYEQYF
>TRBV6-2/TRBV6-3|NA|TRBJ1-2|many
CASTPSGSIGYTF
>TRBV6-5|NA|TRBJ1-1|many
CASSFGGVNTEAFF
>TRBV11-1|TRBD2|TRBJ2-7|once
CASSTGLAGAEQYF
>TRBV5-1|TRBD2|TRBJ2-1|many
CASSPDLGLAGGRGYNEQFF
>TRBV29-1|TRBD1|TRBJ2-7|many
CSVVNTGTGGKVYEQYF
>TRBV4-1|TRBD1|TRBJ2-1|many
CASSQEGQGTSNEQFF
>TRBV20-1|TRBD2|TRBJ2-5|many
CSASGRPQETQYF
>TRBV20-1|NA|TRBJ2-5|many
CSARDSSGLKETQYF
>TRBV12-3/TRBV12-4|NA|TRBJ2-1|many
CASSFPRGGWGNEQFF
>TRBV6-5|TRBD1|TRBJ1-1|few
CASSYSNRGNIEAFF